This TCR beta chain was observed in a study of blood T cell repertoires in COVID-19. TCRdb's copy holds only in-frame clones and misses some; the assay was immunoSEQ multiplex PCR. The sample holds roughly 190,000 clones, around nine tenths seen once. This CDR3 comprises 12 residues. The V gene end was trimmed by 6 bases and the J gene end by 4 bases; junction bases not matched to a gene: 1. Germline CDR1 is MNHEY and CDR2 is SMNVEV (reference sequence). This clone is a singleton in its sample. This TCR came from a man aged 18 to 29 with active or convalescent COVID-19. The sample consisted of peripheral blood. V and J are TRBV27 and TRBJ2-3, with 7 bases identical to TRBD1. The CDR3 DNA reads TGTGCCAGCAGGGGGACAGCAGATACGCAGTATTTT. It is translated as CASRGTADTQYF.